This T cell receptor beta chain was recorded in a study of regulatory T cells in long-lasting Graves disease. The time point denotes: newly diagnosed GD, antithyroid drugs for less than 3 months. Making the TCR library involved RNA that had been extracted from PBMCs. The guidelines of the American Thyroid Association were the basis for diagnosing Graves' disease. Construction of TCR beta libraries relied on iRepertoire HTBI primers and on Arm-PCR targeting CDR3 regions. TCRdb recomputed calls from the multiplex PCR reads with MiXCR, one row per CDR3 protein. The sample contains around 450,000 distinct CDR3 sequences, about 15% of which appear only once. In regard to this clonotype: Its matching antigen is unknown.

Study-wide findings and caveats: Gene preferences differed: TRBV28, TRBJ1-2, TRBJ2-5 in persistent cases. Less diverse TCR repertoires were seen in persistent Graves' patients than in newly diagnosed ones.

Trimming left V 6 bases short and J 4 bases short, with 9 bases between. Germline CDR1 is MNHEY and CDR2 is SMNVEV (reference sequence). The CDR3 contains 12 residues. These data also formed part of another study, on T cells in Graves' hyperthyroidism and ophthalmopathy. From that second work: Model predictions of ophthalmopathy came a median around 6.5 months before onset.

The source was peripheral blood mononuclear cells (PBMCs), collected at new diagnosis, from a patient treated with antithyroid drugs. The receptor's source is a woman in her 40s with Graves disease. The V call is TRBV27, the J call TRBJ2-5; D gene ambiguous. CDR3 sequence reads: CASRHGLETQYF. The CDR3 bases are TGTGCCAGCAGACATGGTTTAGAGACCCAGTACTTC.